These 4 T cell receptor beta chains originate from one sample sequenced in a study of blood T cell repertoires in COVID-19. TCRdb's copy holds only in-frame clones and misses some; the assay was immunoSEQ multiplex PCR. The table shows 110,000 to 150,000 clones, with around nine tenths occurring only once. Source material: peripheral blood. The receptors derive from a human donor in a cohort sampled during active COVID-19.

The J gene is TRBJ1-3, the V gene TRBV6-6; possible D gene TRBD1, 6 bases. The CDR3 runs 16 residues. Looked up from germline, CDR1 is MNHNY and CDR2 is SVGAGI (reference sequence). V was pared by 0 bases and J by 4 bases, with 13 bases between. CDR3 coding DNA: TGTGCCAGCAGTTACTCTCCGGGGGGGCCGGGAAACACCATATATTTT. Translated, it gives CASSYSPGGPGNTIYF.

This chain connects TRBV29-1 to TRBJ2-2; 11 bases fit TRBD2. The CDR3 length is 14 residues. CDR1 SQVTM and CDR2 ANQGSEA come from the germline V gene. J gave up 1 base and V 7 bases, and 2 bases lay outside the gene matches. The CDR3 nucleotides are TGCAGCGCCGGGACTAGCGGGAACACCGGGGAGCTGTTTTTT. It specifies CSAGTSGNTGELFF.

A few counts support this clone. The J gene is TRBJ1-1, the V gene TRBV29-1; D may be TRBD1 (6 bases). The V gene's germline CDR1 is SQVTM and CDR2 ANQGSEA. This CDR3 region has 13 residues. V gave up 6 bases and J gave up 1 base, with 12 bases separating them. CDR3 residues: CSVHPTGNTEAFF. CDR3 bases: TGCAGCGTCCACCCGACAGGGAACACTGAAGCTTTCTTT.

The rearrangement links TRBV21-1 to TRBJ2-2; TRBD1, the table's D call, was not compared with the DNA. TRBV21-1 is marked as a pseudogene. The CDR3 is 16 residues long. The CDR3 sequence: CASSKGATGRIGELFF. The CDR3 region has the DNA TGTGCCAGCAGCAAGGGGGCGACGGGAAGGATCGGGGAGCTGTTTTTT.